This T cell receptor beta chain was captured by sequencing in a study of naive and memory T cell subsets. Notes on the study in general: There was no ground truth to check naive and memory subset results. Gini index rose across naive, CM, EM and EMRA in CD4 and CD8.

V was clipped by 1 base and J by 5 bases; unmatched bases: 12. This CDR3 is built from 17 residues. The germline V gene encodes CDR1 SGHVS and CDR2 FNYEAQ. In regard to this clonotype: Its antigen remains unidentified.

Both TRBC1 and TRBC2 were covered by a beta constant-region primer of two equimolar oligonucleotides. The ligated cDNA underwent four PCR rounds using SP2 and nested alpha and beta constant-region primers. A 12-nucleotide UMI and the SP2 primer were added to the cDNA 3' end by oligonucleotide ligation. TCRdb called the UMI-ligation and nested PCR reads again in MiXCR, with one record for every CDR3 protein. The sample records roughly 130,000 distinct CDR3 sequences, 35% to 40% being singletons. Separate alpha and beta amplification began at the second PCR step. Sequenced material: central memory CD4+ T cells from blood. The sequence was collected from a human donor in good health. J is TRBJ2-7 and V is TRBV7-6, with 9 bases aligning to TRBD2. CDR3 sequence (DNA): TGTGCCAGCAGCTTAGGGATCCCGGGTAGCGGGGGTGACGAGCAGTACTTC. It encodes CASSLGIPGSGGDEQYF.